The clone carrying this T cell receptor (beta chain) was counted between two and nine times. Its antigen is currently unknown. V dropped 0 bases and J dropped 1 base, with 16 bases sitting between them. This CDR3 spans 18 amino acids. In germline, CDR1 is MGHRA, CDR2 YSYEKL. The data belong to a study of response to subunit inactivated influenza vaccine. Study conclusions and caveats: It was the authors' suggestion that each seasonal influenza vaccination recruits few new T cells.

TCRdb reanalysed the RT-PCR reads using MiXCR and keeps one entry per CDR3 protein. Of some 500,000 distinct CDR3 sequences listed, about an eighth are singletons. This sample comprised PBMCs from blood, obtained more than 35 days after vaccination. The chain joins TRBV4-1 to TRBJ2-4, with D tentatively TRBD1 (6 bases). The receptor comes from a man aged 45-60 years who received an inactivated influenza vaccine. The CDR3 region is CASSQDLGFDRAKNIQYF. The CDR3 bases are TGCGCCAGCAGCCAAGATTTGGGGTTCGACAGGGCCAAAAACATTCAGTACTTC.